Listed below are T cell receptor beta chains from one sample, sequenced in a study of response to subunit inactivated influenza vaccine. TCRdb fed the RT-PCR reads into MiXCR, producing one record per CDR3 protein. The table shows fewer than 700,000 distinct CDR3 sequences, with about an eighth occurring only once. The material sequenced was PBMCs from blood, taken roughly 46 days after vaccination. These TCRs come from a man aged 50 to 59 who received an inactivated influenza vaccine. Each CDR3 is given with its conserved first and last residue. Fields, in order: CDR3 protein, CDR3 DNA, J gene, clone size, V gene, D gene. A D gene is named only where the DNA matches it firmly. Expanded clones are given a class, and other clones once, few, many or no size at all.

CDR3aa: CSVESGLGQYYGYTF
CDR3nt: TGCAGCGTTGAATCGGGATTAGGACAGTACTATGGCTACACCTTC
j_gene: TRBJ1-2
abundance: -
v_gene: TRBV29-1
d_gene: -

CDR3aa: CASSPQDRGPVQQYF
CDR3nt: TGTGCCAGCAGCCCACAGGACAGGGGGCCTGTTCAGCAGTACTTC
j_gene: TRBJ2-7
abundance: -
v_gene: TRBV7-9
d_gene: TRBD1

CDR3aa: CSARGVQGMNTEAFF
CDR3nt: TGCAGTGCTAGAGGCGTCCAGGGGATGAACACTGAAGCTTTCTTT
j_gene: TRBJ1-1
abundance: -
v_gene: TRBV20-1
d_gene: -

CDR3aa: CASSLPRVEENTIYF
CDR3nt: TGTGCCAGCAGCTTACCCAGGGTTGAGGAAAACACCATATATTTT
j_gene: TRBJ1-3
abundance: few
v_gene: TRBV7-9
d_gene: -

CDR3aa: CASKLDRDSAYGYTF
CDR3nt: TGTGCCAGCAAACTTGACAGGGATAGCGCCTATGGCTACACCTTC
j_gene: TRBJ1-2
abundance: -
v_gene: TRBV6-1
d_gene: TRBD1

CDR3aa: CASSFSAGVGQPQHF
CDR3nt: TGTGCCAGCAGTTTTTCTGCAGGGGTGGGTCAGCCCCAGCATTTT
j_gene: TRBJ1-5
abundance: few
v_gene: TRBV12-3/TRBV12-4
d_gene: -

CDR3aa: CASSPPVGTGWKTQYF
CDR3nt: TGTGCCAGCTCACCACCGGTTGGAACAGGGTGGAAGACCCAGTACTTC
j_gene: TRBJ2-5
abundance: many
v_gene: TRBV18
d_gene: -

CDR3aa: CASRGPSGYTF
CDR3nt: TGTGCCAGCCGGGGACCCTCTGGCTACACCTTC
j_gene: TRBJ1-2
abundance: few
v_gene: TRBV6-2/TRBV6-3
d_gene: -

CDR3aa: CSARDWGQGEETQYF
CDR3nt: TGCAGTGCTAGAGATTGGGGACAGGGAGAAGAGACCCAGTACTTC
j_gene: TRBJ2-5
abundance: -
v_gene: TRBV20-1
d_gene: TRBD1

CDR3aa: CASSLERGLGDTQYF
CDR3nt: TGTGCCAGCAGCTTAGAGCGGGGACTAGGAGATACGCAGTATTTT
j_gene: TRBJ2-3
abundance: -
v_gene: TRBV7-6
d_gene: TRBD2

CDR3aa: CSDMLESALVLF
CDR3nt: TGCAGCGACATGCTCGAGAGTGCCCTGGTACTCTTC
j_gene: TRBJ2-1
abundance: few
v_gene: TRBV29-1
d_gene: -

CDR3aa: CSATGTTNPTVFF
CDR3nt: TGCAGTGCTACCGGGACAACCAATCCAACGGTGTTCTTC
j_gene: TRBJ2-1
abundance: -
v_gene: TRBV20-1
d_gene: -

CDR3aa: CASSEFLVSYEQYF
CDR3nt: TGTGCCAGCAGTGAATTTCTGGTTTCCTACGAGCAGTACTTC
j_gene: TRBJ2-7
abundance: -
v_gene: TRBV2
d_gene: -

CDR3aa: CASSKGLADPYEQYF
CDR3nt: TGTGCCAGCAGCAAGGGACTAGCGGATCCCTACGAGCAGTACTTC
j_gene: TRBJ2-7
abundance: -
v_gene: TRBV9
d_gene: TRBD2

CDR3aa: CASSDGPRQETQYF
CDR3nt: TGTGCCAGCAGTGACGGGCCGCGGCAAGAGACCCAGTACTTC
j_gene: TRBJ2-5
abundance: few
v_gene: TRBV2
d_gene: -

CDR3aa: CASSLALAGTEQFF
CDR3nt: TGTGCCAGCAGCTTAGCACTAGCGGGCACTGAGCAGTTCTTC
j_gene: TRBJ2-1
abundance: -
v_gene: TRBV7-8
d_gene: TRBD2

CDR3aa: CSARGSRNNSPLHF
CDR3nt: TGCAGTGCTAGAGGGTCGCGGAATAATTCACCCCTCCACTTT
j_gene: TRBJ1-6
abundance: many
v_gene: TRBV20-1
d_gene: -

CDR3aa: CASSPRTGTGAFNEQFF
CDR3nt: TGTGCCAGCAGCCCGAGAACCGGGACAGGGGCCTTCAATGAGCAGTTCTTC
j_gene: TRBJ2-1
abundance: few
v_gene: TRBV7-8
d_gene: TRBD1

CDR3aa: CASSLRPGASSYEQYF
CDR3nt: TGTGCCAGCAGCTTGCGGCCCGGGGCGAGCTCCTACGAGCAGTACTTC
j_gene: TRBJ2-7
abundance: few
v_gene: TRBV7-9
d_gene: -

CDR3aa: CASQQRGRSTEAFF
CDR3nt: TGTGCCAGCCAACAGCGGGGGCGGAGCACTGAAGCTTTCTTT
j_gene: TRBJ1-1
abundance: -
v_gene: TRBV12-3/TRBV12-4
d_gene: -

CDR3aa: CSASGTVNEKLFF
CDR3nt: TGCAGTGCTTCCGGGACGGTTAATGAAAAACTGTTTTTT
j_gene: TRBJ1-4
abundance: -
v_gene: TRBV20-1
d_gene: -

CDR3aa: CSARDPGASNQPQHF
CDR3nt: TGCAGTGCTAGAGATCCGGGGGCTAGCAATCAGCCCCAGCATTTT
j_gene: TRBJ1-5
abundance: few
v_gene: TRBV20-1
d_gene: -

CDR3aa: CASSQGLTPNTEAFF
CDR3nt: TGCGCCAGCAGCCAAGGCCTGACACCGAACACTGAAGCTTTCTTT
j_gene: TRBJ1-1
abundance: few
v_gene: TRBV4-1
d_gene: -

CDR3aa: CASSYTGAGGPKTQYF
CDR3nt: TGTGCCAGCAGTTACACCGGAGCGGGGGGGCCGAAGACCCAGTACTTC
j_gene: TRBJ2-5
abundance: few
v_gene: TRBV6-5
d_gene: TRBD2

CDR3aa: CASSQAYGGSNEKLFF
CDR3nt: TGCGCCAGCAGCCAAGCGTATGGGGGGAGTAATGAAAAACTGTTTTTT
j_gene: TRBJ1-4
abundance: -
v_gene: TRBV4-3
d_gene: -

CDR3aa: CSASLRDYGYTF
CDR3nt: TGCAGTGCTAGTCTCAGGGACTATGGCTACACCTTC
j_gene: TRBJ1-2
abundance: many
v_gene: TRBV20-1
d_gene: -

CDR3aa: CASGYRTRNNEQFF
CDR3nt: TGTGCCAGCGGGTACAGGACTAGGAACAATGAGCAGTTCTTC
j_gene: TRBJ2-1
abundance: few
v_gene: TRBV12-3/TRBV12-4
d_gene: TRBD2

CDR3aa: CASRGQGLAGELFF
CDR3nt: TGTGCCAGCAGAGGACAGGGGCTTGCCGGGGAGCTGTTTTTT
j_gene: TRBJ2-2
abundance: -
v_gene: TRBV28
d_gene: TRBD1

CDR3aa: CAISESTGQETQYF
CDR3nt: TGTGCCATCAGTGAGTCAACGGGGCAAGAGACCCAGTACTTC
j_gene: TRBJ2-5
abundance: few
v_gene: TRBV10-3
d_gene: -

CDR3aa: CVSSPGTLVGDTQYF
CDR3nt: TGTGTCAGCAGCCCTGGCACCCTAGTGGGAGATACGCAGTATTTT
j_gene: TRBJ2-3
abundance: -
v_gene: TRBV7-9
d_gene: -

CDR3aa: CASSLGTHSNEKLFF
CDR3nt: TGTGCCAGCAGTTTAGGGACACACTCTAATGAAAAACTGTTTTTT
j_gene: TRBJ1-4
abundance: -
v_gene: TRBV12-3/TRBV12-4
d_gene: -

CDR3aa: CASDQRGLGSTDTQYF
CDR3nt: TGTGCCAGCGATCAGAGGGGGCTGGGGTCCACAGATACGCAGTATTTT
j_gene: TRBJ2-3
abundance: few
v_gene: TRBV12-3/TRBV12-4
d_gene: TRBD1

CDR3aa: CASSLRDYNEQFF
CDR3nt: TGCGCCAGCAGCTTGCGGGATTACAATGAGCAGTTCTTC
j_gene: TRBJ2-1
abundance: -
v_gene: TRBV5-1
d_gene: -

CDR3aa: CASSGPNNQPQHF
CDR3nt: TGTGCCAGCAGTGGGCCGAACAATCAGCCCCAGCATTTT
j_gene: TRBJ1-5
abundance: -
v_gene: TRBV6-2/TRBV6-3
d_gene: -

CDR3aa: CASRSGQGKGYGYTF
CDR3nt: TGTGCCAGCAGATCGGGACAGGGCAAGGGCTATGGCTACACCTTC
j_gene: TRBJ1-2
abundance: -
v_gene: TRBV27
d_gene: TRBD1

CDR3aa: CASSQPDRGRFF
CDR3nt: TGTGCCAGCAGCCAACCCGACAGGGGTAGGTTCTTC
j_gene: TRBJ2-1
abundance: many
v_gene: TRBV11-2
d_gene: TRBD1

CDR3aa: CASSHKQGFSEAFF
CDR3nt: TGTGCCAGCAGCCATAAACAGGGGTTCTCTGAAGCTTTCTTT
j_gene: TRBJ1-1
abundance: few
v_gene: TRBV3-1
d_gene: TRBD1

CDR3aa: CASSLGGTGTEAFF
CDR3nt: TGCGCCAGCAGCTTGGGAGGAACGGGCACTGAAGCTTTCTTT
j_gene: TRBJ1-1
abundance: few
v_gene: TRBV5-1
d_gene: -

CDR3aa: CASSPRGQGNYGYTF
CDR3nt: TGTGCCAGCAGTCCGAGGGGACAGGGGAACTATGGCTACACCTTC
j_gene: TRBJ1-2
abundance: -
v_gene: TRBV12-3/TRBV12-4
d_gene: TRBD1

CDR3aa: CASSEVVGAGAYEQYF
CDR3nt: TGTGCCAGCAGTGAAGTTGTGGGCGCAGGGGCCTACGAGCAGTACTTC
j_gene: TRBJ2-7
abundance: few
v_gene: TRBV6-1
d_gene: -